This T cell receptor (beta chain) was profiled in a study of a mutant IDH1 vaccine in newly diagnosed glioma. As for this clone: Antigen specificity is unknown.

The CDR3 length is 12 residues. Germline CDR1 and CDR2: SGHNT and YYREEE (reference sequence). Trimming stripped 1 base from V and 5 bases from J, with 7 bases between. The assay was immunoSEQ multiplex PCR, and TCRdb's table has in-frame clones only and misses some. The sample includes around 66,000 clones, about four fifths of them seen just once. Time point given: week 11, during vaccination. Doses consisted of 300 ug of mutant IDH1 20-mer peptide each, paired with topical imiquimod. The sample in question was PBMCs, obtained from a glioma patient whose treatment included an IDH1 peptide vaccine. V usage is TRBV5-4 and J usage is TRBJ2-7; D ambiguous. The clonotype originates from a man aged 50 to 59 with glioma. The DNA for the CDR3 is TGTGCCAGCAGCTTGTGGGGTAACGAGCAGTACTTC. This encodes CASSLWGNEQYF.